Following are 31 T cell receptor beta chains from one sample sequenced in a study of siplizumab effects on memory and regulatory T cells. Some clones are missing from TCRdb's copy, which holds only in-frame ones; the method was immunoSEQ multiplex PCR. This sample carries over 85,000 clones, roughly 92% of them seen once, and the ten largest clones take around 1.3%. Source material: CD4+ T cells sorted from blood. The receptor source for this set is a human donor in good health.

The rearrangement joins TRBV27 to TRBJ1-1, with 7 bases lining up with TRBD1. CDR1 MNHEY and CDR2 SMNVEV come from the germline V gene (reference sequence). The CDR3 runs to 16 residues. V gave up 1 base and J gave up 0 bases; unmatched junction bases: 5. CDR3 sequence reads: CASSLWTGGMNTEAFF. The CDR3 DNA is TGTGCCAGCAGTTTATGGACAGGAGGAATGAACACTGAAGCTTTCTTT.

The V and J genes are TRBV7-8 and TRBJ1-5, with TRBD1 matching over 9 bases. Germline V gene data show CDR1 as SGHVS and CDR2 as FQNEAQ. The CDR3 spans 16 residues. With 5 bases clipped from V and 7 bases from J, the junction kept 12 bases outside the gene matches. CDR3 amino acids: CASSGGTGSLHQPQHF. The CDR3 DNA follows: TGTGCCAGCAGCGGGGGGACAGGGTCTCTCCACCAGCCCCAGCATTTT.

The chain has TRBV5-1 and TRBJ2-3, with TRBD2 as a possible D gene (6 bases). Germline values: CDR1 SGHRS, CDR2 YFSETQ. V lost 3 bases, J lost 1 base, and 12 bases lay in between. The length of the CDR3 is 15 residues. The DNA of the CDR3 is TGCGCCAGCAGCTCCTCCGGGACTGGCACAGATACGCAGTATTTT. Protein product: CASSSSGTGTDTQYF.

For the CDR3, the DNA is TGTGCCAGCAGCTCGACAGGGAACCAAGAGACCCAGTACTTC. Protein sequence: CASSSTGNQETQYF. V usage is TRBV5-4 and J usage is TRBJ2-5; TRBD1 agrees at 7 bases. With V trimmed by 3 bases and J by 0 bases, 2 bases remained unmatched. The CDR3 is 14 residues long. The germline V gene has CDR1 SGHNT and CDR2 YYREEE (reference sequence).

V usage is TRBV5-4 and J usage is TRBJ2-2; 12 bases map to TRBD2. This CDR3 region has 17 residues. CDR1 is SGHNT and CDR2 is YYREEE in the germline V gene (reference sequence). After removal of 4 bases from V and 1 base from J, the junction contained 5 bases not matched to a gene. CDR3: CASSKGLAGMNTGELFF. For the CDR3, the DNA is TGTGCCAGCAGCAAAGGACTAGCGGGGATGAACACCGGGGAGCTGTTTTTT.

V and J are TRBV5-5 and TRBJ1-2, with D hard to call. From germline, CDR1 is SGHKS and CDR2 YYEKEE (reference sequence). The CDR3 consists of 13 residues. Trimming left V 3 bases short and J 3 bases short, with 9 bases between. The CDR3 loop reads CASSSDVDYGYTF. The CDR3 coding sequence is TGTGCCAGCAGCTCCGACGTAGACTATGGCTACACCTTC.

This clone was seen a single time. This chain joins TRBV6-5 and TRBJ1-1; D is uncertain. With 6 bases removed from V and 0 bases from J, the gap between germline ends came to 11 bases. The CDR3 is 14 amino acids. The germline CDR1 and CDR2 sequences are MNHEY and SVGAGI. CDR3 coding DNA: TGTGCCAGCAGACCAACATCAATGAACACTGAAGCTTTCTTT. It translates to CASRPTSMNTEAFF.

The rearrangement joins TRBV6-5 to TRBJ1-2; a weak D match, TRBD1 (5 bases). Germline V gene sequence: CDR1 MNHEY, CDR2 SVGAGI. V lost 4 bases and J lost 1, with 7 bases in between. This CDR3 has 13 residues. Here the CDR3 reads CASSFGGNYGYTF. The CDR3 DNA reads as TGTGCCAGCAGTTTCGGGGGTAACTATGGCTACACCTTC.

V and J are TRBV7-9 and TRBJ2-3; the D is unclear. The CDR3 has 15 residues. Trimming left V 2 bases short and J 0 bases short, with 9 bases between. Germline-derived CDR1 and CDR2 are SEHNR and FQNEAQ (reference sequence). DNA for the CDR3: TGTGCCAGCAGCTTACAACTAACCAGCACAGATACGCAGTATTTT. This encodes CASSLQLTSTDTQYF.

This clone came up once. This chain joins TRBV6-1 and TRBJ1-2; D unresolved. The CDR3 is 14 amino acids. Germline assignment: CDR1 MNHNS and CDR2 SASEGT. V gave up 1 base and J gave up 1 base, with 7 bases separating them. The CDR3 region has the DNA TGTGCCAGCAGTGAAGGGGCTTTTAACTATGGCTACACCTTC. This sequence encodes CASSEGAFNYGYTF.

The gene calls are TRBV7-9 and TRBJ1-5, with 7 bases that match TRBD1. Trimming at V came to 5 bases and at J to 0 bases, leaving 7 bases not matched to a gene. Germline-derived CDR1 and CDR2 are SEHNR and FQNEAQ (reference sequence). The CDR3 is 16 amino acids. Here the CDR3 reads CASSLSGQHSNQPQHF. CDR3 nucleotide sequence: TGTGCCAGCAGCCTGTCGGGACAGCATAGCAATCAGCCCCAGCATTTT.

In its sample, this clone was seen once. J is TRBJ1-4 and V is TRBV11-2; maybe TRBD1 (5 bases). V lost 3 bases to trimming and J lost 4 bases, with 12 bases between them. The CDR3 extends over 15 amino acids. Germline loops: CDR1 SGHAT, CDR2 FQNNGV. CDR3 coding DNA: TGTGCCAGCAGCTTTGCCGGCAGGGTTAATGAAAAACTGTTTTTT. Protein: CASSFAGRVNEKLFF.

The V call is TRBV5-6, the J call TRBJ2-5; 8 bases line up with TRBD1. Germline V lookup: CDR1 SGHDT, CDR2 YYEEEE. V lost 4 bases, J lost 1 base, and 6 bases stayed unmatched. CDR3 length: 15 amino acids. The CDR3 sequence: CASSIRTGIQETQYF. The CDR3 nucleotides read TGTGCCAGCAGCATTCGGACAGGGATCCAAGAGACCCAGTACTTC.

V and J are TRBV21-1 and TRBJ2-7; the table's D gene call, TRBD1, was not cross checked with the DNA. TRBV21-1 is designated a pseudogene. This CDR3 spans 15 amino acids. DNA of the CDR3: TGTGCCAGCAGGAGTAGATGGACAGGTACCTACGAGCAGTACTTC. It specifies CASRSRWTGTYEQYF.

This clone was seen just once. CDR3 region: CASSRTGEGTYEQYF. CDR3 in DNA: TGTGCCAGTAGTCGGACAGGGGAGGGGACCTACGAGCAGTACTTC. The rearrangement uses TRBV19 and TRBJ2-7; TRBD1 matches at 9 bases. The CDR3 totals 15 residues. CDR1 and CDR2 from the germline V gene are LNHDA and SQIVND (reference sequence). The V and J ends lost 5 bases and 2 bases, in that order; junction bases with no gene match: 7. Supplemented by reference TRBV19 and TRBJ2-7, the full variable domain reads DGGITQSPKYLFRKEGQNVTLSCEQNLNHDAMYWYRQDPGQGLRLIYYSQIVNDFQKGDIAEGYSVSREKKESFPLTVTSAQKNPTAFYLCASSRTGEGTYEQYFGPGTRLTVT.

The chain recombines TRBV7-8 with TRBJ2-3; D not certain. CDR1 SGHVS and CDR2 FQNEAQ come from the germline V gene. V was pared by 5 bases and J by 2 bases, with 14 bases between. This CDR3 contains 15 residues. The DNA of the CDR3 is TGTGCCAGCAGCCTGATCGTGGGAAACACAGATACGCAGTATTTT. It encodes CASSLIVGNTDTQYF.

The CDR3 protein is CASSQGQGAYEQYF. The CDR3, as DNA: TGCGCCAGCAGCCAGGGACAGGGCGCCTACGAGCAGTACTTC. V and J are TRBV4-1 and TRBJ2-7; 9 positions match TRBD1. The V gene's germline CDR1 is MGHRA and CDR2 YSYEKL. This CDR3 is built from 14 residues. Trimming at V came to 3 bases and at J to 2 bases, leaving 2 bases not matched to a gene.

The V gene is TRBV19, the J gene TRBJ1-3; a possible D gene is TRBD1 (5 bases). The CDR3 spans 15 residues. The V end was cut by 3 bases, the J end by 1 base, with 10 bases between. Germline-derived CDR1 and CDR2 are LNHDA and SQIVND (reference sequence). The chain's CDR3 is CASSMARVSGNTIYF. In DNA form, the CDR3 reads TGTGCCAGTAGTATGGCCAGGGTTTCTGGAAACACCATATATTTT.

The CDR3 loop is CASSYLSLAERGNEQFF. The CDR3 DNA reads TGTGCCAGCAGTTACTTGTCCCTAGCGGAAAGGGGCAATGAGCAGTTCTTC. The chain uses TRBV6-7 and TRBJ2-1, with TRBD2 identical over 7 bases. TRBV6-7 is marked as an open reading frame, function uncertain. V gave up 1 base and J gave up 6 bases; unmatched junction bases: 12. This CDR3 comprises 17 residues.

This chain links TRBV7-2 with TRBJ1-3; D may be TRBD1 (5 bases). This CDR3 has 17 residues. Trimming pared 2 bases from V and 4 bases from J, leaving 18 bases between. The germline V gene encodes CDR1 SGHTA and CDR2 FQGNSA. DNA of the CDR3: TGTGCCAGCAGCTTACATTCTCTAGGGACCTCAGGAAACACCATATATTTT. It yields the protein CASSLHSLGTSGNTIYF.

This chain joins TRBV5-4 and TRBJ2-7; D perhaps matches TRBD1 (6 bases). The V gene's germline CDR1 is SGHNT and CDR2 YYREEE (reference sequence). The CDR3 is 16 residues long. V lost 3 bases to trimming and J lost 1 base, with 17 bases between them. CDR3: CASSSIVITGSYEQYF. CDR3 sequence (DNA): TGTGCCAGCAGCTCTATCGTTATAACAGGGTCCTACGAGCAGTACTTC.

This chain uses TRBV5-4 with TRBJ1-2, with 10 positions matching TRBD1. This CDR3 is 14 amino acids long. Germline trimming cut 5 bases from V and 8 bases from J; bases unmatched to any gene: 9. Germline V lookup: CDR1 SGHNT, CDR2 YYREEE (reference sequence). The CDR3 DNA follows: TGTGCCAGCAGGACGACAGGGGGCGTAATAGGCTACACCTTC. Its protein is CASRTTGGVIGYTF.

The gene calls are TRBV11-1 and TRBJ2-5, with a possible D match to TRBD1 (6 bases). Trimming removed 5 bases at V and 1 base at J, with 8 bases between. The CDR3 loop spans 13 amino acids. Germline V gene lookup returns CDR1 SGHAT and CDR2 FQDESV (reference sequence). CDR3 coding DNA: TGTGCCAGCAGCACAGGGTCCCAAGAGACCCAGTACTTC. Translating gives CASSTGSQETQYF.

The chain joins TRBV6-1 to TRBJ2-7; TRBD1 matches at 8 bases. The CDR3 length is 13 residues. The V gene end was trimmed by 11 bases and the J gene end by 2 bases; junction bases not matched to a gene: 8. CDR1 and CDR2 (germline): MNHNS, SASEGT. CDR3 in DNA: TGTGCCTCAAGGACAGGGTCTACCTACGAGCAGTACTTC. This gives the protein CASRTGSTYEQYF.

CDR3 sequence: CASSHGSGTGDEKLFF. CDR3 nucleotides: TGCGCCAGCAGCCATGGGTCGGGGACAGGGGATGAAAAACTGTTTTTT. The chain combines TRBV4-1 with TRBJ1-4; TRBD1 matches at 10 bases. The germline CDR1 and CDR2 sequences are MGHRA and YSYEKL. V dropped 3 bases and J dropped 6; count of bases not matched to a gene: 7. The CDR3 is 16 residues long.

The genes are TRBV27 and TRBJ1-5; D unclear. Trimming removed 1 base at V and 2 bases at J, with 6 bases between. The germline gives CDR1 MNHEY, CDR2 SMNVEV (reference sequence). The CDR3 is 14 amino acids. The CDR3 loop reads CASSLLARNQPQHF. Written as DNA, the CDR3 is TGTGCCAGCAGTTTATTGGCCCGCAATCAGCCCCAGCATTTT.

The chain carries TRBV23-1 and TRBJ1-3; D gene unclear. TRBV23-1 is an ORF; its function is uncertain. Trimming removed 5 bases at V and 6 bases at J, with 17 bases between. CDR3 length equals 15 residues. DNA for the CDR3: TGCGCCAGCAGTATACGTAAGGAGATGGAAAACACCATATATTTT. It codes for CASSIRKEMENTIYF.

J is TRBJ2-7 and V is TRBV5-1, with D hard to call. Germline CDR1 SGHRS, CDR2 YFSETQ. V gave up 2 bases and J gave up 1 base, with 10 bases separating them. The CDR3 has 14 amino acids. The CDR3 reads CASSFLTDSYEQYF. The CDR3 DNA reads TGCGCCAGCAGCTTCCTGACGGATTCCTACGAGCAGTACTTC.

This chain uses TRBV5-1 with TRBJ1-5; D gene ambiguous. The CDR3 is 13 residues long. The germline CDR1 and CDR2 sequences are SGHRS and YFSETQ. The V end was cut by 2 bases, the J end by 6 bases, with 9 bases between. Here the CDR3 DNA reads TGCGCCAGCAGCTTAGTCTGGGGTCAGCCCCAGCATTTT. Protein: CASSLVWGQPQHF.

This clone was counted a single time. The chain combines TRBV6-6 with TRBJ1-2; D gene ambiguous. V was pared by 2 bases and J by 4 bases, with 17 bases between. The CDR3 sequence is 16 residues long. Germline CDR1 reads MNHNY; CDR2 reads SVGAGI (reference sequence). CDR3 nucleotides: TGTGCCAGCAGTTACGGCCAGCGTGCTTCTCCCTATGGCTACACCTTC. Translation: CASSYGQRASPYGYTF.

The V call is TRBV5-1, the J call TRBJ2-2; 10 bases fit TRBD2. The length of the CDR3 is 19 residues. With V trimmed by 4 bases and J by 4 bases, 16 bases remained unmatched. Germline CDR1 SGHRS, CDR2 YFSETQ. The CDR3 region has the DNA TGCGCCAGCAGCCGAGAGCTAGCGGGGGCTCTGAGGGGCACCGGGGAGCTGTTTTTT. Protein product: CASSRELAGALRGTGELFF.